These 26 T cell receptor beta chains originate from one sample sequenced in a study of blood T cell repertoires in COVID-19. Sequencing was performed with immunoSEQ multiplex PCR; in TCRdb, only in-frame clones are kept and a portion is missing. Of 150,000 to 200,000 clones listed, around 81% are singletons. The sample was peripheral blood. These receptors originate from a human donor with acute or convalescent COVID-19. The donor label of this sample is uncertain.

In its sample, this clone was seen a few times. The chain has TRBV6-1 and TRBJ2-7; maybe TRBD2 (5 bases). Trimming took off 1 base at V and 6 bases at J, with 16 bases between the two ends. Germline V CDR1 and CDR2: MNHNS, SASEGT. This CDR3 region has 15 residues. For the CDR3, the DNA is TGTGCCAGCAGTGAAGTGCGGGTAGCAATAGGCGAGCAGTACTTC. Translation: CASSEVRVAIGEQYF.

The chain uses TRBV20-1 and TRBJ2-5; 8 bases line up with TRBD2. The germline CDR1 and CDR2 sequences are DFQATT and SNEGSKA (reference sequence). With V trimmed by 3 bases and J by 4 bases, 10 bases remained unmatched. This CDR3 is 15 amino acids long. In DNA, the CDR3 is TGCAGTGCTAGTTCGTCGGGAGGGGCAGCAGAGACCCAGTACTTC. It encodes CSASSSGGAAETQYF.

The chain carries TRBV30 and TRBJ2-7; a weak D match, TRBD1 (6 bases). The CDR3 sequence is 13 residues long. Trimming took off 2 bases at V and 3 bases at J, with 11 bases between the two ends. Germline values: CDR1 GTSNPN, CDR2 SVGIG (reference sequence). Written as DNA, the CDR3 is TGTGCCTGGAGTCTCCGGGACAACTACGAGCAGTACTTC. It codes for CAWSLRDNYEQYF.

V usage is TRBV30 and J usage is TRBJ2-1; D call uncertain. The germline V gene encodes CDR1 GTSNPN and CDR2 SVGIG (reference sequence). V was shortened by 1 base and J by 13 bases, with 11 bases between the two germline ends. There are 11 residues in the CDR3. Written as DNA, the CDR3 is TGTGCCTGGAGTGCGGAGTCTGTTCAGTTCTTC. Translated: CAWSAESVQFF.

The rearrangement joins TRBV18 to TRBJ1-1; perhaps TRBD1 as D (5 bases). Germline values: CDR1 KGHSH, CDR2 LQKENI. The V end lost 2 bases, the J end lost 1 base, and 17 bases lay between the germline ends. CDR3 length: 17 residues. For the CDR3, the DNA is TGTGCCAGCTCACCAGTCCTAACAGGCCTCCAGAACACTGAAGCTTTCTTT. Translating it yields CASSPVLTGLQNTEAFF.

This sequence joins TRBV3-1 (or the pseudogene TRBV3-2) and TRBJ2-2; D is possibly TRBD1 (5 bases). V lost 4 bases, J lost 0 bases, and 9 bases lay in between. The CDR3 covers 15 residues. In germline, CDR1 is LGHDT, CDR2 YNNKEL (reference sequence). The CDR3, as DNA: TGTGCCAGCAGCCGGGGCTATTCGAACACCGGGGAGCTGTTTTTT. Its protein product is CASSRGYSNTGELFF.

The chain has TRBV30 and TRBJ1-3; D perhaps matches TRBD1 (5 bases). The V gene's germline CDR1 is GTSNPN and CDR2 SVGIG (reference sequence). V was shortened by 2 bases and J by 0 bases, with 11 bases between the two germline ends. The length of the CDR3 is 15 residues. CDR3 amino acids: CAWSKGLISGNTIYF. For the CDR3, the DNA is TGTGCCTGGAGTAAGGGACTGATCTCTGGAAACACCATATATTTT.

The chain uses TRBV28 and TRBJ1-1; perhaps TRBD1 as D (6 bases). Deletions cut 8 bases from V and 6 bases from J, with 22 bases between. This CDR3 region has 15 residues. Germline CDR1 MDHEN, CDR2 SYDVKM. The CDR3 nucleotides read TGTGCCAGCGCCTTGAGGTGGAGGGGGGGCTCTGAAGCTTTCTTT. Amino acids: CASALRWRGGSEAFF.

The table lists this clone with a few counts. The chain has TRBV2 and TRBJ2-1; TRBD1 aligns across 7 bases. V dropped 9 bases and J dropped 6; count of bases not matched to a gene: 8. Germline V gives CDR1 SNHLY, CDR2 FYNNEI. The CDR3 extends over 13 amino acids. The CDR3 region has the DNA TGTGCCAGGGGGACAGTGAGCTCCAATGAGCAGTTCTTC. It is translated as CARGTVSSNEQFF.

This chain joins TRBV15 and TRBJ1-1; a weak D match, TRBD1 (5 bases). Trimming left V 1 base short and J 2 bases short, with 8 bases between. CDR3 length: 14 residues. Germline CDR1 and CDR2: LNHNV and YYDKDF (reference sequence). The DNA of the CDR3 is TGTGCCACCAGCAGAGGAGACAGTAACACTGAAGCTTTCTTT. Encoded protein: CATSRGDSNTEAFF.

The rearrangement joins TRBV9 to TRBJ2-1, with 8 positions matching TRBD2. Per the germline V gene, CDR1 is SGDLS and CDR2 is YYNGEE. V shed 4 bases and J 10 bases; nucleotides not matched to a gene: 10. The CDR3 sequence is 14 residues long. The chain's CDR3 is CASSTPAGVGEQFF. The CDR3 region has the DNA TGTGCCAGCAGCACCCCAGCGGGGGTGGGAGAGCAGTTCTTC. Based on the CDR3 plus reference TRBV9 and TRBJ2-1, the full variable domain is DSGVTQTPKHLITATGQRVTLRCSPRSGDLSVYWYQQSLDQGLQFLIQYYNGEERAKGNILERFSAQQFPDLHSELNLSSLELGDSALYFCASSTPAGVGEQFFGPGTRLTVL.

J is TRBJ2-7 and V is TRBV6-1; D might be TRBD2 (5 bases). CDR1 is MNHNS and CDR2 is SASEGT in the germline V gene. Trimming removed 1 base at V and 6 bases at J, with 10 bases between. This CDR3 region has 13 residues. CDR3 protein: CASSEVGIGEQYF. CDR3 sequence (DNA): TGTGCCAGCAGTGAAGTCGGGATAGGCGAGCAGTACTTC.

This chain joins TRBV6-6 and TRBJ2-2; D remains ambiguous. This CDR3 has 13 amino acids. With 2 bases removed from V and 10 bases from J, the gap between germline ends came to 11 bases. Germline CDR1 is MNHNY and CDR2 is SVGAGI (reference sequence). Here the CDR3 reads CASSYGGVAELFF. In DNA, the CDR3 is TGTGCCAGCAGTTACGGCGGAGTTGCGGAGCTGTTTTTT.

This clone was observed a single time. The V call is TRBV13, the J call TRBJ2-3; 7 bases are a match to TRBD1. Unmatched junction bases numbered 12, after V lost 4 bases and J lost 2 bases. The CDR3 contains 17 residues. CDR1 and CDR2 from the germline V gene are PRHDT and FYEKMQ (reference sequence). CDR3 nucleotides: TGTGCCAGCAGCTCCCGGACAGGTCCAGCCTTCACAGATACGCAGTATTTT. Translating gives CASSSRTGPAFTDTQYF.

CDR3: CASSVGLAGAHNEQFF. The CDR3 coding sequence is TGTGCCAGCAGCGTCGGACTAGCGGGAGCCCACAATGAGCAGTTCTTC. The chain carries TRBV9 and TRBJ2-1; 13 nucleotides agree with TRBD2. J was trimmed by 5 bases and V by 2 bases; bases with no gene match: 4. In germline, CDR1 is SGDLS, CDR2 YYNGEE. This CDR3 region has 16 residues.

The V call is TRBV27, the J call TRBJ2-7, with 8 bases fitting TRBD2. Per germline, CDR1 MNHEY and CDR2 SMNVEV (reference sequence). This CDR3 is built from 14 residues. Trimming removed 5 bases from V and 6 bases from J; junction bases left unmatched: 9. CDR3 loop: CASSGEREMSEQYF. CDR3 nucleotide sequence: TGTGCCAGCAGTGGAGAGCGGGAGATGAGCGAGCAGTACTTC.

The chain joins TRBV5-1 to TRBJ2-5, with a possible D match to TRBD2 (5 bases). The CDR3 length is 12 residues. The germline V and J ends were trimmed by 2 bases and 4 bases, with 6 bases remaining between them. In germline, CDR1 is SGHRS, CDR2 YFSETQ. The CDR3 bases are TGCGCCAGCAGCTTCGCGGGAGAGACCCAGTACTTC. This codes for CASSFAGETQYF.

The rearrangement links TRBV10-1 to TRBJ2-1, with TRBD2 matching 10 bases. V was pared by 10 bases and J by 9 bases, with 18 bases of the junction left unmatched. Germline values: CDR1 WNHNN, CDR2 SYGVQD (reference sequence). This CDR3 comprises 16 residues. The CDR3 sequence: CATSPQREGLKGEQFF. In nucleotides, the CDR3 is TGCGCCACAAGTCCCCAGCGGGAGGGCCTTAAGGGTGAGCAGTTCTTC.

Many counts were recorded for this clone. V and J are TRBV14 and TRBJ2-7, with D tentatively TRBD1 (6 bases). Germline V gene data show CDR1 as SGHDN and CDR2 as FVKESK. The V gene lost 4 bases and the J gene lost 0 bases, with 16 bases spanning the gap. The CDR3 has 16 residues. The CDR3 nucleotides read TGTGCCAGCAGCCCTATAGGGGGTCCGAGCTCCTACGAGCAGTACTTC. Encoded protein: CASSPIGGPSSYEQYF.

This chain joins TRBV9 and TRBJ1-4; 12 nucleotides match TRBD1. Germline CDR1 SGDLS, CDR2 YYNGEE. CDR3 length: 19 amino acids. Losses at the gene ends were 0 bases for V and 1 base for J; bases not matched to a gene: 7. The CDR3 is CASSVGWGQGAGTNEKLFF. The CDR3 coding sequence is TGTGCCAGCAGCGTAGGATGGGGACAGGGGGCAGGAACTAATGAAAAACTGTTTTTT.

This chain joins TRBV9 and TRBJ2-1, with 9 bases fitting TRBD2. Looked up from germline, CDR1 is SGDLS and CDR2 is YYNGEE. Trimming cost V 4 bases and J 1 base; bases outside gene matches: 9. The CDR3 contains 17 residues. The CDR3 region is CASSSSTSGSSYNEQFF. CDR3 nucleotide sequence: TGTGCCAGCAGCTCTTCGACTAGCGGAAGTTCCTACAATGAGCAGTTCTTC.

The gene calls are TRBV6-5 and TRBJ2-3, with D unresolved. The CDR3 runs 13 residues. Germline V gene data show CDR1 as MNHEY and CDR2 as SVGAGI. CDR3 loop: CAGRLTRTDTQYF. DNA of the CDR3: TGTGCTGGGCGATTAACCCGCACAGATACGCAGTATTTT.

The rearrangement links TRBV7-9 to TRBJ2-7, with 7 bases matching TRBD2. Germline lookup yields CDR1 SEHNR and CDR2 FQNEAQ (reference sequence). The ends lost 1 base at V and 3 bases at J; junction bases unmatched: 3. The CDR3 runs 14 residues. The CDR3 coding sequence is TGTGCCAGCAGCTTAGTAGGGAGGGACTACGAGCAGTACTTC. Encoded protein: CASSLVGRDYEQYF.

This chain joins TRBV7-3 and TRBJ2-1, with 11 bases identical to TRBD1. Germline V gene lookup returns CDR1 SGHTA and CDR2 FQGTGA. The CDR3 is 15 residues long. V was pared by 3 bases and J by 4 bases, with 2 bases of the junction left unmatched. The CDR3, as DNA: TGTGCCAGCAGCTTTGGGACAGGGGGATACAATGAGCAGTTCTTC. This translates into CASSFGTGGYNEQFF. Full variable domain (outside the CDR3, taken from reference TRBV7-3 and TRBJ2-1): GAGVSQTPSNKVTEKGKYVELRCDPISGHTALYWYRQSLGQGPEFLIYFQGTGAADDSGLPNDRFFAVRPEGSVSTLKIQRTERGDSAVYLCASSFGTGGYNEQFFGPGTRLTVL.

The J gene is TRBJ1-2, the V gene TRBV29-1, with 10 positions matching TRBD1. The CDR3 spans 14 residues. J was trimmed by 7 bases and V by 6 bases; bases with no gene match: 11. Germline CDR1 SQVTM, CDR2 ANQGSEA. The CDR3 nucleotides are TGCAGCGTGGGGATGGGACAGGGGCTGGCTGGCTACACCTTC. Residues: CSVGMGQGLAGYTF.

The chain is built from TRBV20-1 and TRBJ2-5; D unclear. Germline assignment: CDR1 DFQATT and CDR2 SNEGSKA (reference sequence). The V and J ends lost 5 bases and 2 bases respectively, with 9 bases between them. This CDR3 has 12 residues. The DNA for the CDR3 is TGCAGTGCTGGTGCCCGTCAAGAGACCCAGTACTTC. Encoded protein: CSAGARQETQYF.